This T cell receptor beta chain was sequenced during a study of cytomegalovirus exposure and HLA in healthy donors. Overall study: There were some 380 genotyped donors. Of these, 81% fell in the genetic ancestry cluster associated with self-reported Caucasian donors. Study conclusions and caveats: The authors listed 180 or so TCR beta chains as cytomegalovirus-associated. Common viral pathogens (according to a later analysis) appeared linked to several of the most significant clusters. A prior analysis recorded that most TCR beta V segments were productive about 87% or about 30% of the time.

CDR1 and CDR2 (germline): SGHVS, FNYEAQ. The V segment lost 8 bases and the J segment 8 bases; nucleotides outside the gene matches: 14. This CDR3 region has 15 residues. Remarks on this clone: What it binds is not known.

PCR amplification relied on 60 Vbeta primers (plus 13 Jbeta primers). This table comes from immunoSEQ multiplex PCR, and its TCRdb copy is limited to in-frame clones, with some not included. The profile shows 40,000 to 60,000 clones, 55% to 85% of them singletons. The receptor comes from a woman aged 50 to 60 in good health and CMV-seronegative. Sequencing used PBMCs. The gene calls are TRBV7-6 and TRBJ2-3; TRBD2 matches 9 bases. Here the CDR3 DNA reads TGTGCCAGCGGGGACTTAGCGGGAGTAGGAGGTACGCAGTATTTT. This codes for CASGDLAGVGGTQYF.